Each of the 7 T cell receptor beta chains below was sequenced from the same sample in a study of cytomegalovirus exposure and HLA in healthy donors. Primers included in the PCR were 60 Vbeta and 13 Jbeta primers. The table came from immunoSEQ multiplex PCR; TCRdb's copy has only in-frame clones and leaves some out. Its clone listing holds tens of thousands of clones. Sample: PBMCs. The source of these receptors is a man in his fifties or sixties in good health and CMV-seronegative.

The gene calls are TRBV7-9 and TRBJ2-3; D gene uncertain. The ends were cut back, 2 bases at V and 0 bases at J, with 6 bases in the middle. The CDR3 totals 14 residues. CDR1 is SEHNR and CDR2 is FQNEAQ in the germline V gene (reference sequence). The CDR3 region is CASSLLHSTDTQYF. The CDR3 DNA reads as TGTGCCAGCAGCTTATTACACAGCACAGATACGCAGTATTTT.

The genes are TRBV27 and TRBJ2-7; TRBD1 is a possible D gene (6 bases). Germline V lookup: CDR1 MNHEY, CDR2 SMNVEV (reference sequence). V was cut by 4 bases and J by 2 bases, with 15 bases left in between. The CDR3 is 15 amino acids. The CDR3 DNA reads TGTGCCAGCAGTTCAGCCGGGACACTGGCCTACGAGCAGTACTTC. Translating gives CASSSAGTLAYEQYF.

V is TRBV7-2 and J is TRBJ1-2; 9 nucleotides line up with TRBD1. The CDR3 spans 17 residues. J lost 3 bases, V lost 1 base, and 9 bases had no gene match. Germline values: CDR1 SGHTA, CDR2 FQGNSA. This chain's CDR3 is CASSLGLRTGADYGYTF. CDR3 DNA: TGTGCCAGCAGCTTAGGACTTAGGACAGGGGCGGACTATGGCTACACCTTC.

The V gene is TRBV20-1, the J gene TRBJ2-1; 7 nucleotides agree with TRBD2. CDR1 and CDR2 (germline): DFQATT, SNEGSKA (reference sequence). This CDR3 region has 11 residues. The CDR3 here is CSVSGPSEQFF. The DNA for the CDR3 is TGCAGCGTTAGCGGGCCTAGTGAGCAGTTCTTC.

The CDR3 region is CASSYSGGGADTQYF. In DNA form, the CDR3 reads TGTGCCAGCAGTTACTCCGGGGGGGGCGCAGATACGCAGTATTTT. This sequence joins TRBV6-5 and TRBJ2-3; TRBD2 aligns across 8 bases. J was trimmed by 4 bases and V by 0 bases; bases with no gene match: 3. The CDR3 runs 15 residues. Germline V lookup: CDR1 MNHEY, CDR2 SVGAGI.

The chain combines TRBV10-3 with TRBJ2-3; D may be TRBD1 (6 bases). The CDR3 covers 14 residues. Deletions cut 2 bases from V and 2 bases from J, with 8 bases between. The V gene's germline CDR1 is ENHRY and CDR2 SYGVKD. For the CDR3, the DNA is TGTGCCATCAGTGAGGACAGGCCCACAGATACGCAGTATTTT. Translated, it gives CAISEDRPTDTQYF.

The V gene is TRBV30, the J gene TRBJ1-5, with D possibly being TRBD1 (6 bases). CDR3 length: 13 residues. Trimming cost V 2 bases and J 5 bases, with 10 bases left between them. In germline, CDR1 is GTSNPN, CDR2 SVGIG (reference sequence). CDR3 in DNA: TGTGCCTGGAGTACACAGGGTGATCAGCCCCAGCATTTT. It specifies CAWSTQGDQPQHF.